This TCR beta chain comes out of a study of blood T cell repertoires in COVID-19. The wider study: The origin of the acute and convalescent COVID-19 samples was the United States, Italy and Spain.

This clone is a singleton in its sample. Assay used: immunoSEQ multiplex PCR; TCRdb lists only in-frame clones, some missing. The repertoire holds roughly 380,000 clones, with 81% as singletons. This CDR3 is 14 amino acids long. The germline gives CDR1 LNHNV, CDR2 YYDKDF (reference sequence). V shed 5 bases, J shed 9 bases, and the junction held 4 bases outside the gene matches. The receptor was isolated from a human donor with acute or convalescent COVID-19. The donor label of this sample is uncertain. Sequences were obtained from peripheral blood. The chain is built from TRBV15 and TRBJ1-6; 10 bases fit TRBD1. The CDR3 coding sequence is TGTGCCACCAGCGGGGACAGGGGACTTTCACCCCTCCACTTT. Its protein is CATSGDRGLSPLHF.